A single sample is the source of the 20 T cell receptor beta chains below, sequenced in a study of response to subunit inactivated influenza vaccine. From the RT-PCR reads, TCRdb called clonotypes with MiXCR, one entry per CDR3 protein. The repertoire has about 800,000 distinct CDR3 sequences, about 20% of them found once; the top ten carry 10% to 13%. This specimen was PBMCs from blood, taken 5 to 6 days after vaccination. The receptors here all came from a man aged 50 or older who received an inactivated influenza vaccine.

This clonotype has ten or more counts. V gene TRBV5-1 combines with J gene TRBJ1-2; D possibly corresponds to TRBD1 (5 bases). The CDR3 is 13 residues long. Trimming stripped 4 bases from V and 6 bases from J, with 13 bases between. CDR1 is SGHRS, CDR2 YFSETQ, per germline. CDR3 amino acids: CASSPRGVDGYTF. CDR3 DNA sequence: TGCGCCAGCAGCCCCCGGGGGGTAGATGGCTACACCTTC.

V is TRBV5-1 and J is TRBJ1-2; D is possibly TRBD1 (5 bases). The CDR3 has 14 residues. Per germline, CDR1 SGHRS and CDR2 YFSETQ. The V and J ends lost 0 bases and 5 bases respectively, with 11 bases between them. The CDR3 bases are TGCGCCAGCAGCTTGGCTGTGACAGAATATGGCTACACCTTC. Its protein product is CASSLAVTEYGYTF.

Only a few counts were recorded for this clonotype. The CDR3 loop is CASSWSADTQYF. The DNA of the CDR3 is TGTGCCAGCAGTTGGAGTGCGGATACGCAGTATTTT. This chain connects TRBV28 to TRBJ2-3, with unresolved D. Germline V gene data show CDR1 as MDHEN and CDR2 as SYDVKM. V gave up 4 bases and J gave up 6 bases, with 8 bases separating them. The CDR3 length is 12 residues.

This clonotype was picked up a small number of times. The rearrangement joins TRBV5-1 to TRBJ1-2, with D unresolved. Germline lookup yields CDR1 SGHRS and CDR2 YFSETQ. The V and J ends lost 1 base and 3 bases respectively, with 7 bases between them. The CDR3 contains 13 residues. CDR3 residues: CASSLIGDYGYTF. The CDR3 DNA follows: TGCGCCAGCAGCTTGATCGGGGACTATGGCTACACCTTC.

The table lists this clonotype with many counts. A read error may be the cause here, since a much bigger clone is one base away. This chain uses TRBV5-1 with TRBJ2-3; D gene uncertain. The CDR3 length is 13 residues. The V gene lost 0 bases and the J gene lost 2 bases, with 4 bases spanning the gap. Germline V CDR1 and CDR2: SGHRS, YFSETQ. The DNA for the CDR3 is TGCGCCAGCAGCTTGGAGGTCACAGATACGCAGTATTTT. Its protein is CASSLEVTDTQYF.

This clonotype appeared a single time. V is TRBV6-1 and J is TRBJ2-3; 11 bases align to TRBD2. Germline values: CDR1 MNHNS, CDR2 SASEGT. V shed 6 bases and J 5 bases; nucleotides not matched to a gene: 7. This CDR3 is built from 15 residues. CDR3 in DNA: TGTGCCAGCAGGCTTAGCGGGGGGGCCTTAGATACGCAGTATTTT. Translating gives CASRLSGGALDTQYF.

In this sample, this clonotype turned up a few times. The genes are TRBV7-2 and TRBJ2-5; 7 positions match TRBD1. The CDR3 has 12 amino acids. V shed 8 bases, J shed 4 bases, and the junction held 4 bases outside the gene matches. Germline-derived CDR1 and CDR2 are SGHTA and FQGNSA. CDR3 nucleotides: TGTGCCAGCGGACACAGGGGAGAGACCCAGTACTTC. Encoded protein: CASGHRGETQYF.

This clonotype has only a few counts. The chain employs TRBV4-2 and TRBJ1-4; 10 bases agree with TRBD1. This CDR3 region has 16 residues. The germline V gene has CDR1 LGHNA and CDR2 YNFKEQ. With 0 bases clipped from V and 7 bases from J, the junction kept 5 bases outside the gene matches. The CDR3, as DNA: TGTGCCAGCAGCCAAGACCCCGGACAGGGGGGTGAAAAACTGTTTTTT. Amino acids: CASSQDPGQGGEKLFF.

In this sample, this clonotype turned up a few times. In DNA, the CDR3 is TGCGCCAGCAGCTTGTCCGGGGGCCATAACACCGGGGAGCTGTTTTTT. As protein: CASSLSGGHNTGELFF. The V and J genes are TRBV5-1 and TRBJ2-2; D is possibly TRBD1 or TRBD2 (6 bases each). With 1 base removed from V and 2 bases from J, the gap between germline ends came to 12 bases. There are 16 residues in the CDR3. Germline CDR1 and CDR2: SGHRS and YFSETQ.

In its sample, this clonotype was seen a few times. This sequence joins TRBV20-1 and TRBJ2-3; TRBD2 matches at 9 bases. Germline CDR1 and CDR2: DFQATT and SNEGSKA (reference sequence). This CDR3 is built from 15 residues. The V segment lost 0 bases and the J segment 8 bases; nucleotides outside the gene matches: 9. The CDR3 nucleotides are TGCAGTGCTAGAGAATCGGCTAGCGGGGCGGGTACGCAGTATTTT. Translating gives CSARESASGAGTQYF.

This clonotype was recorded a few times. V usage is TRBV29-1 and J usage is TRBJ2-7; TRBD1 matches 9 bases. The CDR3 is 13 amino acids. After removal of 7 bases from V and 6 bases from J, the junction contained 10 bases not matched to a gene. Germline CDR1 and CDR2: SQVTM and ANQGSEA. The CDR3 DNA reads TGCAGCGCTGCCCGGGACAGGGCTCGCGAGCAGTACTTC. It yields the protein CSAARDRAREQYF.

V usage is TRBV6-2 or TRBV6-3 and J usage is TRBJ1-2; 7 nucleotides match TRBD1. Per the germline V gene, CDR1 is MNHEY and CDR2 is SVGEGT. The CDR3 is 17 amino acids. Unmatched junction bases numbered 12, after V lost 5 bases and J lost 0 bases. The CDR3 DNA reads TGTGCCAGCAGTCCCCTGGGGACAGCGCTTGCTAACTATGGCTACACCTTC. Its translation is CASSPLGTALANYGYTF.

The V and J genes are TRBV20-1 and TRBJ2-1, with D unresolved. Germline V gene data show CDR1 as DFQATT and CDR2 as SNEGSKA (reference sequence). The CDR3 contains 11 residues. Between the trimmed V and J ends, which lost 6 bases and 9 bases, there was a span of 12 bases. DNA of the CDR3: TGCAGTGCCAGCCGGAACCTTGAGCAGTTCTTC. Residues: CSASRNLEQFF.

This clonotype was detected only a few times. The gene calls are TRBV20-1 and TRBJ2-7; D is possibly TRBD2 (6 bases). This CDR3 has 15 residues. The germline V gene encodes CDR1 DFQATT and CDR2 SNEGSKA (reference sequence). Trimming left V 0 bases short and J 3 bases short, with 15 bases between. CDR3 DNA sequence: TGCAGTGCTAGAGATTGGAGGGTTTCGGTCTACGAGCAGTACTTC. Translated: CSARDWRVSVYEQYF.

As DNA, the CDR3 is TGTGCCAGCAGTTACTCCCACAGACAGGGCTTGAACACCGGGGAGCTGTTTTTT. This translates into CASSYSHRQGLNTGELFF. This chain links TRBV6-2 or TRBV6-3 with TRBJ2-2; TRBD1 aligns across 7 bases. V shed 0 bases and J 1 base; nucleotides not matched to a gene: 8. The CDR3 sequence is 18 residues long. The germline CDR1 and CDR2 sequences are MNHEY and SVGEGT.

In its sample, this clonotype was seen many times. The rearrangement joins TRBV29-1 to TRBJ2-1; 8 bases align to TRBD2. Unmatched junction bases numbered 0, after V lost 3 bases and J lost 14 bases. CDR1 SQVTM and CDR2 ANQGSEA come from the germline V gene. This CDR3 has 9 residues. For the CDR3, the DNA is TGCAGCGTTGAGCGGGGGGAGTTCTTC. Translating it yields CSVERGEFF.

DNA for the CDR3: TGCGCCAGCAGCAAAGGAACAGGGATACGTAATTCACCCCTCCACTTT. It is translated as CASSKGTGIRNSPLHF. V and J are TRBV5-1 and TRBJ1-6; the D gene is possibly TRBD1 (6 bases). CDR1 is SGHRS and CDR2 is YFSETQ in the germline V gene. This CDR3 is 16 amino acids long. V lost 4 bases and J lost 6, with 17 bases in between.

This chain links TRBV29-1 with TRBJ1-2; D gene unclear. Trimming cost V 1 base and J 2 bases, with 5 bases left between them. This CDR3 contains 12 residues. Germline CDR1 is SQVTM and CDR2 is ANQGSEA. CDR3 in amino acids: CSVEVGNYGYTF. The CDR3 coding sequence is TGCAGCGTTGAAGTAGGGAACTATGGCTACACCTTC.

The chain has TRBV6-1 and TRBJ1-3; weak D call: TRBD1 (6 bases). Germline V gene sequence: CDR1 MNHNS, CDR2 SASEGT. The V end lost 6 bases, the J end lost 1 base, and 10 bases lay between the germline ends. CDR3 length equals 14 residues. The CDR3 nucleotides are TGTGCCAGCAGGGGCGGACAGTCTGGAAACACCATATATTTT. This gives the protein CASRGGQSGNTIYF.

The table lists this clonotype with many counts. This chain joins TRBV4-3 and TRBJ2-3; no clear D. Trimming pared 0 bases from V and 4 bases from J, leaving 14 bases between. CDR3 length: 16 residues. Germline assignment: CDR1 LGHNA and CDR2 YSLEER. The CDR3 sequence is CASSQDRAQGPDTQYF. In DNA form, the CDR3 reads TGCGCCAGCAGCCAAGATCGAGCCCAAGGGCCAGATACGCAGTATTTT.